This T cell receptor beta chain appears in the sequencing data of a study of a mutant IDH1 vaccine in newly diagnosed glioma. Study overall: Treated patients, averaging about 40 years, were about 60% male and approximately 38% female. Study-wide results and limits: Vaccine-induced immune responses occurred in under 95% of patients.

The assay was immunoSEQ multiplex PCR, and TCRdb's table has in-frame clones only and misses some. Found here are around 30,000 clones, more than 70% of them singletons; the top ten hold approximately 9%. With respect to this clone: Its antigen is unidentified.

Time point noted: baseline, week 1 (first vaccination visit). Treatment indicated: pre-vaccination baseline after standard-of-care therapy. The sample here was peripheral blood mononuclear cells (PBMCs), taken from a glioma patient treated with radiotherapy, temozolomide or both. The clonotype originates from a man in his fifties or sixties with glioma. Some clones in this sample may be carry-over from other donors' samples.

CDR3 region: CASSLGGADYNEQFF. For the CDR3, the DNA is TGTGCCAGCAGCCTGGGGGGGGCGGATTACAATGAGCAGTTCTTC. This chain uses TRBV14 with TRBJ2-1, with D tentatively TRBD2 (7 bases). Trimming removed 4 bases from V and 4 bases from J, with 14 bases in between. CDR1 SGHDN and CDR2 FVKESK come from the germline V gene. CDR3 length equals 15 residues.